This T cell receptor (beta chain) was observed in a study of cytomegalovirus exposure and HLA in healthy donors. This CDR3 contains 14 residues. Germline CDR1 and CDR2: SGHRS and YFSETQ. Trimming cost V 4 bases and J 4 bases, with 13 bases left between them. The PCR ran on 60 Vbeta and 13 Jbeta primers. In the authors' methods: In a later analysis, approximately 73 million unique TCR beta chains included roughly 11 million shared by two or more donors. TCRdb's table, derived via immunoSEQ multiplex PCR, lists solely in-frame clones and lacks some. That table supplies the V and J calls and clone size; D and trimming were determined from the DNA. This table holds some 200,000 clones, around 77% found once.

The source of this sequence is a woman aged 25-40 years in good health and CMV-seronegative. The sequenced sample was PBMCs. This chain joins TRBV5-1 and TRBJ2-3, with D possibly being TRBD2 (7 bases). The CDR3 DNA reads TGCGCCAGCAGCCGGGGGGCGCAGTCAGATACGCAGTATTTT. As protein: CASSRGAQSDTQYF.